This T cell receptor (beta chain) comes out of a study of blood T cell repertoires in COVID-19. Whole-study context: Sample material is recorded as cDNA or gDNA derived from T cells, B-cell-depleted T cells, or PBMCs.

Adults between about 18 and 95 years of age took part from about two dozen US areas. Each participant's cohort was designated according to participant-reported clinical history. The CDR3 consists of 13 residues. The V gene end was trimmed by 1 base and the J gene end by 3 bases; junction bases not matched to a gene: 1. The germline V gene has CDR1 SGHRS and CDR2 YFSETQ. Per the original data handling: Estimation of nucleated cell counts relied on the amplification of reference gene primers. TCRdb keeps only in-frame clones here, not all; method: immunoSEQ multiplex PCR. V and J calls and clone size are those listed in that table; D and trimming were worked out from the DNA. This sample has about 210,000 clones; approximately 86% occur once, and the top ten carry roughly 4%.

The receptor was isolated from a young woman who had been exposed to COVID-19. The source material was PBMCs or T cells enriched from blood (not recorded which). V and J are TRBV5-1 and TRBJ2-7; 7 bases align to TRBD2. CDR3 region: CASSLSGVYEQYF. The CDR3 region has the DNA TGCGCCAGCAGCTTGAGCGGGGTCTACGAGCAGTACTTC.